The entry below gives a single T cell receptor beta chain sequence along with its context. This CDR3 has 13 amino acids. The germline V gene has CDR1 MNHEY and CDR2 SVGAGI. The J segment lost 7 bases and the V segment lost 6 bases, leaving 6 bases of the junction unmatched. This specimen belongs to a study of shared clonotypes between healthy human individuals. Sequencing used immunoSEQ multiplex PCR; TCRdb keeps in-frame clones, though not all of them. The sample includes around 990,000 clones, 60% to 80% of them seen just once. The V gene is TRBV6-5, the J gene TRBJ2-1; 7 bases agree with TRBD2. This TCR was recovered from a man aged 18 to 29 in good health. Some clones in this sample may be carry-over from other donors' samples. Sequencing was done on a sample of memory CD4+ T cells from PBMCs. Subset reported: CD45RA-negative fraction. The CDR3 DNA is TGTGCCAGCAGCCTCCTCGGGGGGAATGAGCAGTTCTTC. Its protein is CASSLLGGNEQFF.